The entry that follows covers one T cell receptor beta chain sequence. Regarding time point: peripheral blood 6 weeks after treatment start. V gave up 4 bases and J gave up 10 bases, with 11 bases separating them. The CDR3 runs to 13 residues. CDR1 and CDR2 (germline): SGHAT, FQNNGV. This sample stems from a study of PD-L1 blockade in urothelial cancer. The overall study: Males with bladder-origin urothelial cancer constituted about 85% of the roughly 29 patients.

The protocol was immunoSEQ multiplex PCR, while the TCRdb copy is restricted to in-frame clones and leaves out a portion. The data hold tens of thousands of clones, with roughly 83% observed a single time. This TCR was recovered from a man between 65 and 85 years old with urothelial cancer. The sequencing used PBMCs, collected around atezolizumab (anti-PD-L1) treatment. The rearrangement uses TRBV11-2 and TRBJ1-6, with D tentatively TRBD1 (6 bases). The CDR3 here is CASSYRVNSPLHF. CDR3 DNA sequence: TGTGCCAGCAGCTACAGGGTGAACTCACCCCTCCACTTT.